The 5 T cell receptor beta chains given below trace back to one sample, sequenced in a study of identical twins. Using its own MiXCR run on the 5' RACE reads, TCRdb lists one record per CDR3 protein. This table holds hundreds of thousands of distinct CDR3 sequences, around 8% found once. The same data also went into a second study, on yellow fever vaccine responses in identical twins.

Source material: memory (CD45RO+) T cells sorted from blood. The receptors were gathered from a woman aged 18-29 years in good health.

This clonotype has a count of ten or more. This chain uses TRBV5-1 with TRBJ2-3, with TRBD2 identical over 8 bases. The CDR3 length is 15 residues. Germline loops: CDR1 SGHRS, CDR2 YFSETQ. J gave up 4 bases and V 0 bases, and 4 bases lay outside the gene matches. Written as DNA, the CDR3 is TGCGCCAGCAGCTTGGCGGGAGGGCCCTCAGATACGCAGTATTTT. Protein sequence: CASSLAGGPSDTQYF.

The rearrangement uses TRBV20-1 and TRBJ1-4; the D is unclear. The V gene lost 0 bases and the J gene lost 7 bases, with 6 bases spanning the gap. Germline V gene sequence: CDR1 DFQATT, CDR2 SNEGSKA (reference sequence). The CDR3 totals 12 residues. The CDR3: CSARDAGEKLFF. The CDR3 DNA sequence: TGCAGTGCTAGAGATGCGGGTGAAAAACTGTTTTTT.

In its sample, this clonotype was seen many times. This chain connects TRBV29-1 to TRBJ2-7; tentatively, D is TRBD1 or TRBD2 (5 bases each). The CDR3 runs 14 residues. In germline, CDR1 is SQVTM, CDR2 ANQGSEA. The V end was cut by 5 bases, the J end by 6 bases, with 20 bases between. CDR3 residues: CSVTSILGGAEQYF. The CDR3 DNA sequence: TGCAGCGTTACATCTATCCTTGGGGGAGCCGAGCAGTACTTC.

The chain carries TRBV19 and TRBJ1-4; D is possibly TRBD1 (5 bases). This CDR3 has 14 amino acids. Deletions cut 5 bases from V and 5 bases from J, with 12 bases between. CDR1 is LNHDA and CDR2 is SQIVND in the germline V gene (reference sequence). The CDR3 region is CASSGTAQNEKLFF. CDR3 in DNA: TGTGCCAGTAGTGGGACGGCTCAAAATGAAAAACTGTTTTTT.

This clonotype was recorded many times. V and J are TRBV7-2 and TRBJ1-4; D is undetermined. The CDR3 consists of 14 residues. The germline V gene has CDR1 SGHTA and CDR2 FQGNSA. Trimming took 2 bases from V and 7 from J, leaving 11 bases between them. DNA of the CDR3: TGTGCCAGCAGCTTACTGGGTATGGGTGAAAAACTGTTTTTT. Its translation is CASSLLGMGEKLFF.